This paragraph reports one T cell receptor (beta chain). The V end was cut by 8 bases, the J end by 5 bases, with 18 bases between. In germline, CDR1 is MNHEY, CDR2 SVGAGI. This CDR3 has 14 residues. The data stem from a study of blood T cell repertoires in COVID-19. The data were produced by immunoSEQ multiplex PCR, yet TCRdb's version contains in-frame clones alone and is incomplete. Of roughly 230,000 clones listed, approximately 81% are singletons. The chain uses TRBV6-5 and TRBJ1-2; perhaps TRBD1 as D (5 bases). Sequencing input: peripheral blood. This receptor was taken from a woman at least 80 years old with acute or convalescent COVID-19. This CDR3 is CASHQIRESYGYTF. In DNA form, the CDR3 reads TGTGCCAGCCACCAGATCAGGGAAAGTTATGGCTACACCTTC.